Below, 12 T cell receptor beta chains from the same sample are listed, as sequenced in a study of blood T cell repertoires in COVID-19. Measured with immunoSEQ multiplex PCR; TCRdb has only the in-frame clones, and not every one. The table includes some 150,000 clones, approximately 80% detected once. Material for sequencing was peripheral blood. These receptors all come from a human donor in a cohort sampled during active COVID-19.

This clone has just one count. This chain connects TRBV6-5 to TRBJ1-2, with TRBD1 matching 7 bases. Per germline, CDR1 MNHEY and CDR2 SVGAGI. The CDR3 is made up of 13 amino acids. After removal of 4 bases from V and 8 bases from J, the junction contained 7 bases not matched to a gene. CDR3 sequence (DNA): TGTGCCAGCAGTTCCCGACAGGGCCGGGGCTACACCTTC. Its translation: CASSSRQGRGYTF.

This clone was seen a single time. The chain is built from TRBV30 and TRBJ1-6; possibly TRBD1 for D (5 bases). V lost 0 bases to trimming and J lost 7 bases, with 13 bases between them. In germline, CDR1 is GTSNPN, CDR2 SVGIG (reference sequence). The CDR3 runs 15 residues. CDR3 nucleotide sequence: TGTGCCTGGAGTGTAGGGCAGGGCCACAATTCACCCCTCCACTTT. Translating gives CAWSVGQGHNSPLHF.

The rearrangement links TRBV9 to TRBJ2-2; tentatively, D is TRBD2 (7 bases). Germline CDR1 is SGDLS and CDR2 is YYNGEE. Trimming removed 5 bases from V and 1 base from J, with 18 bases in between. This CDR3 has 17 residues. The CDR3 DNA reads as TGTGCCAGCAGGGCTCCCAATAGGGGGGGGAACACCGGGGAGCTGTTTTTT. Its translation: CASRAPNRGGNTGELFF.

This chain joins TRBV7-3 and TRBJ2-7, with D perhaps matching TRBD2 (7 bases). V was cut by 2 bases and J by 1 base, with 12 bases left in between. Per the germline V gene, CDR1 is SGHTA and CDR2 is FQGTGA. The CDR3 runs to 15 residues. The chain's CDR3 is CASSLFAGASYEQYF. DNA for the CDR3: TGTGCCAGCAGCTTATTTGCGGGGGCTTCCTACGAGCAGTACTTC.

This clone was observed a handful of times. This chain joins TRBV15 and TRBJ1-6, with 7 bases matching TRBD1. Trimming took 0 bases from V and 3 from J; bases not matched to a gene: 2. Germline CDR1 and CDR2: LNHNV and YYDKDF (reference sequence). The CDR3 has 16 amino acids. CDR3 nucleotide sequence: TGTGCCACCAGCAGAGAAACAGGGGTCTATAATTCACCCCTCCACTTT. Its translation: CATSRETGVYNSPLHF. The variable domain in full, with the rest retrieved from reference TRBV15 and TRBJ1-6, is DAMVIQNPRYQVTQFGKPVTLSCSQTLNHNVMYWYQQKSSQAPKLLFHYYDKDFNNEADTPDNFQSRRPNTSFCFLDIRSPGLGDTAMYLCATSRETGVYNSPLHFGNGTRLTVT.

The chain recombines TRBV10-3 with TRBJ2-7; 7 positions agree with TRBD2. Germline V gene lookup returns CDR1 ENHRY and CDR2 SYGVKD. CDR3 length: 13 amino acids. V dropped 7 bases and J dropped 3; count of bases not matched to a gene: 6. DNA for the CDR3: TGTGCCATCAACCCCAGGGAGGGCTACGAGCAGTACTTC. Its protein product is CAINPREGYEQYF.

The rearrangement joins TRBV11-2 to TRBJ1-6, with 7 bases lining up with TRBD1. Trimming removed 0 bases from V and 7 bases from J; junction bases left unmatched: 9. The length of the CDR3 is 17 residues. The germline gives CDR1 SGHAT, CDR2 FQNNGV. The CDR3 is CASSLDPYRGANSPLHF. CDR3 nucleotide sequence: TGTGCCAGCAGCTTAGATCCCTACAGGGGAGCGAATTCACCCCTCCACTTT.

The gene calls are TRBV11-2 and TRBJ1-4; perhaps TRBD1 as D (6 bases). V shed 2 bases and J shed 7 bases, with 14 bases lying between them. This CDR3 is 15 amino acids long. From germline, CDR1 is SGHAT and CDR2 FQNNGV. This CDR3 is CASSLRTVISEKLFF. CDR3 DNA sequence: TGTGCCAGCAGCTTACGGACAGTTATAAGTGAAAAACTGTTTTTT. Using reference TRBV11-2 and TRBJ1-4 for the parts outside the CDR3, the full variable domain is EAGVAQSPRYKIIEKRQSVAFWCNPISGHATLYWYQQILGQGPKLLIQFQNNGVVDDSQLPKDRFSAERLKGVDSTLKIQPAKLEDSAVYLCASSLRTVISEKLFFGSGTQLSVL.

The chain recombines TRBV4-1 with TRBJ2-7; possibly TRBD1 for D (5 bases). Per the germline V gene, CDR1 is MGHRA and CDR2 is YSYEKL. The V end was cut by 0 bases, the J end by 9 bases, with 15 bases between. This CDR3 has 14 residues. CDR3 coding DNA: TGCGCCAGCAGCCAAGATCAGGCAGGGAAGCGGCAGTACTTC. As protein: CASSQDQAGKRQYF.

The gene calls are TRBV18 and TRBJ1-1; 7 bases agree with TRBD1. The CDR3 extends over 15 amino acids. Germline lookup yields CDR1 KGHSH and CDR2 LQKENI. V lost 4 bases to trimming and J lost 3 bases; unmatched junction nucleotides: 8. CDR3 in amino acids: CASSLRTGTDTEAFF. The CDR3 nucleotides read TGTGCCAGCTCACTGAGGACCGGGACAGACACTGAAGCTTTCTTT.

V is TRBV15 and J is TRBJ2-1; tentatively, D is TRBD2 (5 bases). The V end lost 6 bases, the J end lost 6 bases, and 12 bases lay between the germline ends. The CDR3 consists of 13 residues. CDR1 and CDR2 (germline): LNHNV, YYDKDF (reference sequence). Here the CDR3 reads CATRGSPRNEQFF. Written as DNA, the CDR3 is TGTGCCACCAGGGGGAGCCCGCGCAATGAGCAGTTCTTC.

This clone showed up just once. The chain combines TRBV7-3 with TRBJ2-7, with TRBD2 identical over 7 bases. V gave up 6 bases and J gave up 3 bases; unmatched junction bases: 8. The CDR3 spans 14 residues. Per the germline V gene, CDR1 is SGHTA and CDR2 is FQGTGA. The CDR3 region has the DNA TGTGCCAGCAGTAAAGAAGCGGGGTACTACGAGCAGTACTTC. Amino acid sequence: CASSKEAGYYEQYF.